The 32 T cell receptor beta chains reported below all come from one sample, sequenced in a study of shared clonotypes between healthy human individuals. Assay: immunoSEQ multiplex PCR; the TCRdb copy retains only in-frame clones and omits some. The sample holds 1.6 million or so clones; approximately 98.5% are singletons and the top ten take roughly 0.36%. Input material: naive CD4+ T cells sorted from blood. Subset meaning: CD45RA+ positively selected. The receptors were sampled from a man aged 25 to 45 in good health.

The genes are TRBV12-5 and TRBJ2-2; 10 nucleotides line up with TRBD2. With V trimmed by 6 bases and J by 6 bases, 1 base remained unmatched. The V gene's germline CDR1 is LGHNT and CDR2 FRNRAP. There are 13 residues in the CDR3. CDR3 bases: TGTGCTAGTGGACTAGCGGGACCCGGGGAGCTGTTTTTT. It translates to CASGLAGPGELFF.

The J gene is TRBJ1-2, the V gene TRBV7-2; D ambiguous. Trimming shortened V by 2 bases and J by 6 bases, and 1 base separated the two germline ends. CDR1 is SGHTA, CDR2 FQGNSA, per germline. This CDR3 region has 10 residues. Here the CDR3 DNA reads TGTGCCAGCAGCTTAAATGGCTACACCTTC. Translating it yields CASSLNGYTF.

This rearrangement joins TRBV18 to TRBJ2-7; 11 bases are a match to TRBD1. CDR1 and CDR2 from the germline V gene are KGHSH and LQKENI. The CDR3 has 15 amino acids. The trim removed 3 bases at V and 5 bases at J, leaving 6 bases unmatched. The CDR3 DNA reads as TGTGCCAGCTCACCCTTGGGACAGGGGGTTGACGAGCAGTACTTC. This translates into CASSPLGQGVDEQYF.

CDR3 amino acids: CASSLTTAQETQYF. DNA of the CDR3: TGTGCCAGCAGCTTGACAACCGCTCAAGAGACCCAGTACTTC. The V call is TRBV11-2, the J call TRBJ2-5; D is undetermined. This CDR3 spans 14 amino acids. Trimming stripped 3 bases from V and 2 bases from J, with 10 bases between. Germline V gene data show CDR1 as SGHAT and CDR2 as FQNNGV.

The V gene is TRBV21-1, the J gene TRBJ2-5; the table's D call of TRBD2 was not tested on the DNA. TRBV21-1 is reported as a pseudogene. The length of the CDR3 is 17 residues. Here the CDR3 DNA reads TGTGCCAGCCACTGGGGTCTAGCGCGACGCATACAAGAGACCCAGTACTTC. Its translation is CASHWGLARRIQETQYF.

The rearrangement joins TRBV7-2 to TRBJ2-1; 10 positions agree with TRBD2. V was clipped by 4 bases and J by 9 bases; unmatched bases: 12. Germline CDR1 SGHTA, CDR2 FQGNSA. The CDR3 covers 16 residues. This chain's CDR3 is CASSSNLASGRVEQFF. In DNA, the CDR3 is TGTGCCAGCAGCTCAAACCTGGCTAGCGGGAGAGTTGAGCAGTTCTTC.

V gene TRBV11-2 combines with J gene TRBJ2-3; 7 positions match TRBD2. The CDR3 sequence is 14 residues long. V lost 1 base, J lost 7 bases, and 5 bases stayed unmatched. CDR1 SGHAT and CDR2 FQNNGV come from the germline V gene. The CDR3 loop reads CASSLAGGGNTQYF. The CDR3 region has the DNA TGTGCCAGCAGCTTAGCGGGGGGTGGAAATACGCAGTATTTT.

With respect to this clone: Different DNA sequences within this sample yield the same CDR3. This chain connects TRBV28 to TRBJ1-2, with D unclear. Germline V gene data show CDR1 as MDHEN and CDR2 as SYDVKM. The CDR3 extends over 14 amino acids. V lost 1 base and J lost 0, with 6 bases in between. The CDR3 region has the DNA TGTGCCAGCAGTTTATCCGGAACTAACTATGGCTACACCTTC. Translated: CASSLSGTNYGYTF.

This chain connects TRBV6-1 to TRBJ2-2; D ambiguous. Germline-derived CDR1 and CDR2 are MNHNS and SASEGT. V was pared by 7 bases and J by 7 bases, with 16 bases between. This CDR3 has 14 amino acids. CDR3 sequence: CASTLVPLIGELFF. The CDR3 bases are TGTGCCAGCACCCTAGTTCCCCTAATCGGGGAGCTGTTTTTT.

The CDR3 DNA reads TGTGCCAGCAGCCGGGACAGTTCAATCACCGGGGAGCTGTTTTTT. This sequence encodes CASSRDSSITGELFF. This chain connects TRBV6-6 to TRBJ2-2, with 7 bases that match TRBD1. The germline gives CDR1 MNHNY, CDR2 SVGAGI (reference sequence). The V segment lost 6 bases and the J segment 4 bases; nucleotides outside the gene matches: 8. CDR3 length equals 15 residues.

This clone was observed a handful of times. The chain has TRBV5-1 and TRBJ1-2; 9 bases match TRBD1. Per the germline V gene, CDR1 is SGHRS and CDR2 is YFSETQ. This CDR3 is built from 15 residues. Trimming at V came to 4 bases and at J to 5 bases, leaving 9 bases not matched to a gene. The CDR3 here is CASSAGTGKAYGYTF. The CDR3, as DNA: TGCGCCAGCAGCGCCGGGACAGGGAAGGCATATGGCTACACCTTC.

The rearrangement joins TRBV2 to TRBJ2-2, with D possibly TRBD1 on 6 matching bases. CDR1 and CDR2 from the germline V gene are SNHLY and FYNNEI. CDR3 length: 11 residues. Trimming shortened V by 3 bases and J by 15 bases, and 11 bases separated the two germline ends. CDR3 coding DNA: TGTGCCAGCAGTGAGCAGGGGTGGGTGTTTTTT. Translation: CASSEQGWVFF.

This chain uses TRBV10-3 with TRBJ2-5; the D is unclear. Trimming shortened V by 0 bases and J by 4 bases, and 3 bases separated the two germline ends. The CDR3 contains 12 residues. In germline, CDR1 is ENHRY, CDR2 SYGVKD. CDR3 nucleotide sequence: TGTGCCATCAGTGAGTCGGTAGAGACCCAGTACTTC. This sequence encodes CAISESVETQYF.

In DNA, the CDR3 is TGTGCCAGCCAGACAGGACATACCTACGAGCAGTACTTC. Translated: CASQTGHTYEQYF. V and J are TRBV6-1 and TRBJ2-7, with D perhaps TRBD1 (6 bases). CDR3 length: 13 amino acids. The germline CDR1 and CDR2 sequences are MNHNS and SASEGT. V was cut by 8 bases and J by 2 bases, with 13 bases left in between.

A note on this clone: This same CDR3 is encoded by further DNA sequences in the sample. The chain couples TRBV11-2 to TRBJ1-2; D possibly corresponds to TRBD1 (6 bases). The CDR3 totals 12 residues. V lost 2 bases and J 8 bases, leaving 9 bases between the germline ends. From germline, CDR1 is SGHAT and CDR2 FQNNGV. This chain's CDR3 is CASSLTGLGYTF. The DNA for the CDR3 is TGTGCCAGCAGCTTAACAGGGTTGGGCTACACCTTC.

The chain recombines TRBV7-9 with TRBJ1-1; D is ambiguous. This CDR3 contains 14 residues. Germline CDR1 and CDR2: SEHNR and FQNEAQ (reference sequence). Trimming left V 1 base short and J 8 bases short, with 14 bases between. For the CDR3, the DNA is TGTGCCAGCAGCTTAGAGCGTGCTACTGAGGAAGCTTTCTTT. Amino acid sequence: CASSLERATEEAFF.

The J gene is TRBJ2-1, the V gene TRBV29-1; the D gene is possibly TRBD1 (5 bases). The CDR3 runs to 14 residues. Looked up from germline, CDR1 is SQVTM and CDR2 is ANQGSEA. Trimming removed 4 bases at V and 1 base at J, with 11 bases between. CDR3 nucleotide sequence: TGCAGCGTTGCTACGACAGCATCCTACAATGAGCAGTTCTTC. Translation: CSVATTASYNEQFF.

The chain uses TRBV27 and TRBJ2-7; D is ambiguous. The end of the DNA is better explained by TRBJ2-1, so the J call may be wrong. CDR3 length: 14 amino acids. The germline gives CDR1 MNHEY, CDR2 SMNVEV (reference sequence). The CDR3 loop is CASSRVGGPYEQFF. Here the CDR3 DNA reads TGTGCCAGCAGCCGGGTGGGCGGTCCTTACGAGCAGTTCTTC.

The chain carries TRBV2 and TRBJ2-1; D unclear. V lost 8 bases and J 1 base, leaving 18 bases between the germline ends. Germline CDR1 SNHLY, CDR2 FYNNEI. The CDR3 sequence is 16 residues long. The CDR3, as DNA: TGTGCCAGCGGCCCGAAAGGTTTATGGTCCTACAATGAGCAGTTCTTC. It encodes CASGPKGLWSYNEQFF.

The chain carries TRBV5-1 and TRBJ2-5, with D tentatively TRBD1 (5 bases). Per the germline V gene, CDR1 is SGHRS and CDR2 is YFSETQ. Deletions cut 2 bases from V and 1 base from J, with 9 bases between. The CDR3 has 14 amino acids. CDR3 nucleotides: TGCGCCAGCAGCTTAAGGACACGCCAAGAGACCCAGTACTTC. It is translated as CASSLRTRQETQYF. Combining the CDR3 with reference TRBV5-1 and TRBJ2-5 gives the whole variable domain KAGVTQTPRYLIKTRGQQVTLSCSPISGHRSVSWYQQTPGQGLQFLFEYFSETQRNKGNFPGRFSGRQFSNSRSEMNVSTLELGDSALYLCASSLRTRQETQYFGPGTRLLVL.

This clone was picked up one time. The chain combines TRBV5-1 with TRBJ2-3, with 12 bases fitting TRBD2. The CDR3 consists of 15 residues. V was clipped by 3 bases and J by 2 bases; unmatched bases: 1. In germline, CDR1 is SGHRS, CDR2 YFSETQ. In DNA form, the CDR3 reads TGCGCCAGCAGCTGGACTAGCGGGAACACAGATACGCAGTATTTT. Amino acid sequence: CASSWTSGNTDTQYF.

This chain connects TRBV7-3 to TRBJ2-7; 9 nucleotides align to TRBD2. The CDR3 sequence is 15 residues long. The V gene end was trimmed by 0 bases and the J gene end by 6 bases; junction bases not matched to a gene: 6. Per germline, CDR1 SGHTA and CDR2 FQGTGA. CDR3 protein: CASSLTLAGVGEQYF. CDR3 nucleotides: TGTGCCAGCAGCTTAACCTTAGCGGGAGTAGGCGAGCAGTACTTC.

This chain joins TRBV18 and TRBJ1-1; D is uncertain. The CDR3 spans 11 residues. Germline V CDR1 and CDR2: KGHSH, LQKENI. Trimming took 3 bases from V and 8 from J, leaving 7 bases between them. The CDR3 DNA is TGTGCCAGCTCACCCGGACGCGAAGCTTTCTTT. This gives the protein CASSPGREAFF.

The V and J genes are TRBV4-3 and TRBJ1-2; D is uncertain. CDR3 length: 15 residues. CDR1 LGHNA and CDR2 YSLEER come from the germline V gene. The V end lost 0 bases, the J end lost 5 bases, and 13 bases lay between the germline ends. This chain's CDR3 is CASSQDRWGSYGYTF. DNA of the CDR3: TGCGCCAGCAGCCAAGATCGTTGGGGTTCGTATGGCTACACCTTC.

This clone showed up just a few times. The rearrangement uses TRBV5-4 and TRBJ2-7; 10 bases are a match to TRBD2. CDR1 SGHNT and CDR2 YYREEE come from the germline V gene (reference sequence). CDR3 size: 15 residues. V was clipped by 4 bases and J by 6 bases; unmatched bases: 10. The CDR3 DNA is TGTGCCAGCAGCCCACAGCTAGCGGGAGCGGGCGAGCAGTACTTC. Translation gives CASSPQLAGAGEQYF. The full variable domain, rest sourced from reference TRBV5-4 and TRBJ2-7, is ETGVTQSPTHLIKTRGQQVTLRCSSQSGHNTVSWYQQALGQGPQFIFQYYREEENGRGNFPPRFSGLQFPNYSSELNVNALELDDSALYLCASSPQLAGAGEQYFGPGTRLTVT.

The chain couples TRBV5-6 to TRBJ1-4; 9 nucleotides agree with TRBD1. J gave up 10 bases and V 0 bases, and 10 bases lay outside the gene matches. CDR1 SGHDT and CDR2 YYEEEE come from the germline V gene. This CDR3 spans 16 amino acids. In DNA, the CDR3 is TGTGCCAGCAGCTTGGCCTTTTTGGGACAGGGCGGAAAACTGTTTTTT. Protein: CASSLAFLGQGGKLFF.

The rearrangement uses TRBV5-1 and TRBJ1-5; 7 nucleotides agree with TRBD1. CDR3 size: 12 residues. Trimming took 4 bases from V and 6 from J; bases not matched to a gene: 1. The germline V gene has CDR1 SGHRS and CDR2 YFSETQ. CDR3: CASSPGGQPQHF. CDR3 bases: TGCGCCAGCAGCCCAGGGGGTCAGCCCCAGCATTTT.

The chain couples TRBV14 to TRBJ1-4; 10 nucleotides align to TRBD1. This CDR3 comprises 16 residues. Germline V gene sequence: CDR1 SGHDN, CDR2 FVKESK. The V gene end was trimmed by 0 bases and the J gene end by 3 bases; junction bases not matched to a gene: 1. CDR3 sequence (DNA): TGTGCCAGCAGCCAAGATGGGACAGGGGCTAATGAAAAACTGTTTTTT. This gives the protein CASSQDGTGANEKLFF.

The rearrangement joins TRBV6-4 to TRBJ2-7; TRBD2 matches at 7 bases. There are 14 residues in the CDR3. Germline values: CDR1 MRHNA, CDR2 SNTAGT. The J segment lost 2 bases and the V segment lost 4 bases, leaving 5 bases of the junction unmatched. CDR3 protein: CASSVYAGAYEQYF. In DNA, the CDR3 is TGTGCCAGCAGTGTTTACGCGGGGGCCTACGAGCAGTACTTC.

V is TRBV7-9 and J is TRBJ2-3; 8 bases agree with TRBD2. CDR3 size: 17 residues. Germline-derived CDR1 and CDR2 are SEHNR and FQNEAQ (reference sequence). Trimming cost V 1 base and J 6 bases; bases outside gene matches: 12. The chain's CDR3 is CASSLVSSGGLLDTQYF. DNA for the CDR3: TGTGCCAGCAGCTTAGTTAGTTCGGGAGGGCTTTTGGATACGCAGTATTTT.

V and J are TRBV25-1 and TRBJ2-2, with no clear D. The V end lost 2 bases, the J end lost 4 bases, and 11 bases lay between the germline ends. CDR1 MGHDK and CDR2 SYGVNS come from the germline V gene. The CDR3 extends over 15 amino acids. This CDR3 is CASSEIGQTTGELFF. For the CDR3, the DNA is TGTGCCAGCAGTGAAATTGGTCAGACCACCGGGGAGCTGTTTTTT.

The chain joins TRBV28 to TRBJ2-1, with TRBD1 matching over 7 bases. This CDR3 comprises 12 residues. Germline V CDR1 and CDR2: MDHEN, SYDVKM. The ends lost 5 bases at V and 16 bases at J; junction bases unmatched: 11. CDR3 sequence (DNA): TGTGCCAGCAGTCTCCCGGGACAGACTTCCTTCTTC. Encoded protein: CASSLPGQTSFF.